Given below is one TCR beta chain in context. Antigen: not known. The sample comes from a study of cytomegalovirus exposure and HLA in healthy donors. Study findings and constraints: The later analysis indicated that the majority of CMV-associated TCR beta chains appeared HLA-restricted.

Both 60 Vbeta primers and 13 Jbeta primers went into the PCR. Per the authors' pipeline: Later, some 79 million unique TCR beta chains were counted in an analysis, and some 11 million of them were shared. Sequenced by immunoSEQ multiplex PCR; TCRdb stores in-frame clones only, minus some. The DNA gave D and trimming, while V, J and clone size come from that table. The top ten clones hold roughly 3% of a sample with roughly 120,000 clones, 80% of them seen once. CDR3 length equals 14 residues. Germline assignment: CDR1 ENHRY and CDR2 SYGVKD. Trimming took 4 bases from V and 3 from J; bases not matched to a gene: 2.

The chain uses TRBV10-3 and TRBJ2-2, with TRBD2 matching over 7 bases. Sequencing used PBMCs. This receptor was identified in a male donor in good health and CMV-seronegative. The CDR3: CAISAGRDTGELFF. CDR3 DNA: TGTGCCATCAGTGCGGGGAGGGACACCGGGGAGCTGTTTTTT.